Below, 18 T cell receptor beta chains from the same sample are listed, as sequenced in a study of T cells in localized non-small cell lung cancer. Using immunoSEQ multiplex PCR, the repertoire was profiled, and TCRdb retains in-frame clones only, with some absent. The table lists 45,000 to 60,000 clones, about 88% of them singletons. This specimen consisted of PBMCs, obtained before any cancer treatment. These TCRs come from a man aged 35-69 years with stage II lung adenocarcinoma.

The rearrangement uses TRBV2 and TRBJ2-7; TRBD2 might be the D (6 bases). Per germline, CDR1 SNHLY and CDR2 FYNNEI. The V end was cut by 7 bases, the J end by 3 bases, with 13 bases between. This CDR3 region has 13 residues. CDR3 sequence: CASKTGVLYEQYV. In nucleotides, the CDR3 is TGTGCCAGCAAAACGGGAGTCCTCTACGAGCAGTACGTC.

Turning to this clone: Other DNA sequences in this sample translate to the same CDR3. The chain has TRBV6-6 and TRBJ2-5, with TRBD2 matching over 7 bases. The V and J ends lost 0 bases and 5 bases, in that order; junction bases with no gene match: 0. The germline gives CDR1 MNHNY, CDR2 SVGAGI (reference sequence). The CDR3 has 13 residues. CDR3 bases: TGTGCCAGCAGTTACTCCGGGGGGGAGACCCAGTACTTC. This gives the protein CASSYSGGETQYF.

CDR3 coding DNA: TGTGCCTGGACCCCGAGGGCGGAGAACACCGGGGAGCTGTTTTTT. Amino acid sequence: CAWTPRAENTGELFF. J is TRBJ2-2 and V is TRBV30; D possibly corresponds to TRBD2 (5 bases). The V gene's germline CDR1 is GTSNPN and CDR2 SVGIG (reference sequence). The CDR3 contains 15 residues. Between the trimmed V and J ends, which lost 4 bases and 1 base, there was a span of 13 bases.

The chain employs TRBV14 and TRBJ2-4; possibly TRBD1 or TRBD2 for D (5 bases each). The CDR3 is 12 amino acids. The germline CDR1 and CDR2 sequences are SGHDN and FVKESK. The V end lost 4 bases, the J end lost 10 bases, and 11 bases lay between the germline ends. In DNA, the CDR3 is TGTGCCAGCAGCCTCGGGACCTTTATTCAGTACTTC. It encodes CASSLGTFIQYF.

The DNA for the CDR3 is TGTGCCAGCAGCGTAGATCCGGACTCTGGGGCCAACGTCCTGACTTTC. Amino acid sequence: CASSVDPDSGANVLTF. The chain uses TRBV9 and TRBJ2-6; D remains ambiguous. The CDR3 contains 16 residues. Germline V gene lookup returns CDR1 SGDLS and CDR2 YYNGEE. Trimming pared 0 bases from V and 0 bases from J, leaving 7 bases between.

On this clone: The same CDR3 also results from other DNA sequences found in this sample. The chain recombines TRBV30 with TRBJ1-5, with 7 bases lining up with TRBD1. The germline gives CDR1 GTSNPN, CDR2 SVGIG (reference sequence). This CDR3 is built from 13 residues. Trimming cost V 0 bases and J 4 bases; bases outside gene matches: 0. CDR3 residues: CAWSVQGNQPQHF. CDR3 sequence (DNA): TGTGCCTGGAGTGTACAGGGGAATCAGCCCCAGCATTTT. Full variable domain (remainder filled in from reference TRBV30 and TRBJ1-5): SQTIHQWPATLVQPVGSPLSLECTVEGTSNPNLYWYRQAAGRGLQLLFYSVGIGQISSEVPQNLSASRPQDRQFILSSKKLLLSDSGFYLCAWSVQGNQPQHFGDGTRLSIL.

This clone was found once. The chain combines TRBV18 with TRBJ2-3, with D perhaps matching TRBD1 (6 bases). CDR3 length: 14 residues. Trimming left V 2 bases short and J 3 bases short, with 9 bases between. CDR1 is KGHSH, CDR2 LQKENI, per germline. CDR3 DNA sequence: TGTGCCAGCTCACCAGGGGGCCAGACAGATACGCAGTATTTT. This codes for CASSPGGQTDTQYF. Drawing the rest from reference TRBV18 and TRBJ2-3, the complete variable domain is NAGVMQNPRHLVRRRGQEARLRCSPMKGHSHVYWYRQLPEEGLKFMVYLQKENIIDESGMPKERFSAEFPKEGPSILRIQQVVRGDSAAYFCASSPGGQTDTQYFGPGTRLTVL.

V usage is TRBV10-3 and J usage is TRBJ1-2; tentatively, D is TRBD1 (6 bases). Germline V lookup: CDR1 ENHRY, CDR2 SYGVKD. Trimming took 7 bases from V and 8 from J, leaving 20 bases between them. CDR3 length: 14 residues. The CDR3 sequence is CAIKGTGGSVGYTF. The CDR3 region has the DNA TGTGCCATCAAGGGGACGGGGGGCTCTGTAGGCTACACCTTC.

This clone was seen only once. The chain couples TRBV19 to TRBJ1-2; D is ambiguous. This CDR3 region has 15 residues. Germline V lookup: CDR1 LNHDA, CDR2 SQIVND (reference sequence). Between the trimmed V and J ends, which lost 4 bases and 4 bases, there was a span of 16 bases. The CDR3 is CASSRTVPPSYGYTF. The CDR3 region has the DNA TGTGCCAGTAGTAGGACCGTCCCTCCCAGCTATGGCTACACCTTC. Filled out from reference TRBV19 and TRBJ1-2, the complete variable domain reads DGGITQSPKYLFRKEGQNVTLSCEQNLNHDAMYWYRQDPGQGLRLIYYSQIVNDFQKGDIAEGYSVSREKKESFPLTVTSAQKNPTAFYLCASSRTVPPSYGYTFGSGTRLTVV.

The chain carries TRBV29-1 and TRBJ2-2; tentative D call: TRBD1 (6 bases). Trimming removed 6 bases from V and 2 bases from J, with 13 bases in between. This CDR3 comprises 14 residues. Germline CDR1 and CDR2: SQVTM and ANQGSEA. CDR3 protein: CSVIGTHNTGELFF. DNA of the CDR3: TGCAGCGTGATCGGGACACACAACACCGGGGAGCTGTTTTTT.

This chain connects TRBV7-3 to TRBJ2-5, with 7 bases that match TRBD2. Per germline, CDR1 SGHTA and CDR2 FQGTGA. CDR3 size: 13 residues. V lost 5 bases, J lost 2 bases, and 2 bases stayed unmatched. The DNA for the CDR3 is TGTGCCAGCAGCCGGGGAGGGCAAGAGACCCAGTACTTC. It specifies CASSRGGQETQYF.

The rearrangement uses TRBV6-5 and TRBJ2-3, with 12 nucleotides matching TRBD1. Losses at the gene ends were 6 bases for V and 3 bases for J; bases not matched to a gene: 1. This CDR3 is 14 amino acids long. The V gene's germline CDR1 is MNHEY and CDR2 SVGAGI. CDR3 region: CASRGQGATDTQYF. CDR3 DNA sequence: TGTGCCAGCAGGGGACAGGGGGCGACAGATACGCAGTATTTT.

V gene TRBV2 combines with J gene TRBJ2-2, with D perhaps TRBD1 (6 bases). Trimming pared 4 bases from V and 0 bases from J, leaving 15 bases between. The CDR3 length is 17 residues. Germline lookup yields CDR1 SNHLY and CDR2 FYNNEI. The CDR3 sequence: CASSAPVDRPNTGELFF. The CDR3, as DNA: TGTGCCAGCAGTGCCCCTGTAGACAGGCCGAACACCGGGGAGCTGTTTTTT.

The chain has TRBV7-2 and TRBJ2-3; D might be TRBD2 (6 bases). The CDR3 has 14 residues. The germline V and J ends were trimmed by 5 bases and 2 bases, with 11 bases remaining between them. From germline, CDR1 is SGHTA and CDR2 FQGNSA. CDR3 coding DNA: TGTGCCAGCAGCATCGGGGGTTTCACAGATACGCAGTATTTT. Protein: CASSIGGFTDTQYF.

The CDR3 sequence is CASSSGGYGYTF. CDR3 nucleotide sequence: TGTGCCAGCAGCTCCGGGGGCTATGGCTACACCTTC. V and J are TRBV5-6 and TRBJ1-2; a weak D match, TRBD1 (5 bases). The CDR3 sequence is 12 residues long. Per the germline V gene, CDR1 is SGHDT and CDR2 is YYEEEE. V was shortened by 3 bases and J by 4 bases, with 7 bases between the two germline ends.

V and J are TRBV7-9 and TRBJ2-7; D tentatively fits TRBD1 or TRBD2 (5 bases each). This CDR3 spans 12 amino acids. The germline V gene has CDR1 SEHNR and CDR2 FQNEAQ (reference sequence). Trimming removed 4 bases from V and 7 bases from J, with 11 bases in between. In nucleotides, the CDR3 is TGTGCCAGCAGCTCCGGGACGCTGGAGCAGTACTTC. Translation gives CASSSGTLEQYF.

This chain uses TRBV5-1 with TRBJ1-4; D is ambiguous. The CDR3 extends over 13 amino acids. Trimming removed 3 bases from V and 4 bases from J, with 7 bases in between. Germline V CDR1 and CDR2: SGHRS, YFSETQ. The CDR3 reads CASSSSRNEKLFF. CDR3 DNA: TGCGCCAGCAGCTCGAGTCGTAATGAAAAACTGTTTTTT.

This clone was counted only a few times. V and J are TRBV6-5 and TRBJ2-1; possible D gene TRBD2, 6 bases. The V and J ends lost 5 bases and 7 bases respectively, with 12 bases between them. Germline CDR1 is MNHEY and CDR2 is SVGAGI. CDR3 size: 13 residues. CDR3 DNA sequence: TGTGCCAGCAGTCCGGACTATGGGAATGAGCAGTTCTTC. It encodes CASSPDYGNEQFF.